Below, 2 T cell receptor beta chains from the same sample are listed, as sequenced in a study of long-term antiretroviral therapy in people with HIV. Assay version v3.0 of immunoSEQ was used, and it was run at survey level. Method: immunoSEQ multiplex PCR; TCRdb's copy keeps in-frame clones and lacks some. This table has around 34,000 clones, 80% to 85% appearing once. The sequencing here drew on unsorted PBMCs, taken 1.5 years after starting antiretroviral therapy. Receptors were obtained from a man younger than 30 with HIV.

This chain links TRBV10-2 with TRBJ2-7, with 7 bases matching TRBD1. CDR3 length: 11 amino acids. V lost 7 bases to trimming and J lost 4 bases; unmatched junction nucleotides: 1. Germline loops: CDR1 WSHSY, CDR2 SAAADI. The CDR3 nucleotides are TGCGCCAGCACAGGGGGATACGAGCAGTACTTC. Protein: CASTGGYEQYF.

In its sample, this clone was seen a few times. The chain carries TRBV4-1 and TRBJ2-7; 7 bases are a match to TRBD1. The V gene's germline CDR1 is MGHRA and CDR2 YSYEKL. Losses at the gene ends were 5 bases for V and 2 bases for J; bases not matched to a gene: 9. This CDR3 region has 15 residues. Here the CDR3 reads CASSIQGQGPYEQYF. DNA for the CDR3: TGCGCCAGCAGCATACAGGGGCAGGGTCCCTACGAGCAGTACTTC.